This note documents a single T cell receptor (beta chain) sequence. No antigen is known for it. This sample's treatment: over 15 received Ad26.COV2.S at low or high dose, single or two shots; roughly five received placebo; per-sample allocation not given. Material that was analyzed had been drawn on day 63 after the first vaccine or placebo injection. The entry originates in a study of Ad26.COV2.S vaccination and SARS-CoV-2 variants. Looking at the study overall: COV1001, an Ad26.COV2.S trial, supplied this vaccine-arm donor. The vaccine Ad26.COV2.S was put into the muscle once, or twice with 56 days between.

Assay: immunoSEQ multiplex PCR; the TCRdb copy retains only in-frame clones and omits some. This repertoire shows 350,000 to 500,000 clones, 80% to 90% found once; its top ten account for 2.5% to 3%. General study findings and limits: Reportedly, after vaccination the spike-specific CD8+ and CD4+ T cell responses displayed substantial breadth. Total T cell responses may have been underestimated by the TCR breadth and depth analyses.

This clonotype was sampled from a person between 18 and 59 years old who received the Ad26.COV2.S COVID-19 vaccine or a placebo. The sample was peripheral blood, taken in a trial of Ad26.COV2.S vaccine versus placebo.

As DNA, the CDR3 is TGTGCCAGCAGACCTACAATAGAGTCCTACGAGCAGTACGTC. This sequence encodes CASRPTIESYEQYV. The chain uses TRBV6-5 and TRBJ2-7; no reliable D call. V shed 6 bases and J shed 1 base, with 13 bases lying between them. This CDR3 has 14 residues. Looked up from germline, CDR1 is MNHEY and CDR2 is SVGAGI.